The 28 T cell receptor beta chains listed next were all sequenced from one sample in a study of T cells in Graves' hyperthyroidism and ophthalmopathy. Amplified TCR beta CDR3 regions came from RNA transcripts. An initial round of RT-PCR targeting the TCR CDR3 relied on the HTBI primer set. A single record per CDR3 protein comes from TCRdb applying MiXCR to the multiplex PCR reads. The repertoire holds some 500,000 distinct CDR3 sequences, with roughly a sixth as singletons. Material: blood. These receptors all come from a woman in her 30s with Graves' ophthalmopathy.

The gene calls are TRBV6-1 and TRBJ2-1, with 8 nucleotides matching TRBD2. The CDR3 sequence is 17 residues long. V lost 5 bases, J lost 6 bases, and 15 bases stayed unmatched. Germline assignment: CDR1 MNHNS and CDR2 SASEGT. CDR3 region: CASSYSPTGTSFNEQFF. As DNA, the CDR3 is TGTGCCAGCAGTTACTCTCCCACCGGGACTAGTTTCAATGAGCAGTTCTTC.

The rearrangement links TRBV29-1 to TRBJ2-1, with 7 bases fitting TRBD2. This CDR3 has 13 residues. Unmatched junction bases numbered 6, after V lost 3 bases and J lost 7 bases. Germline V lookup: CDR1 SQVTM, CDR2 ANQGSEA. In DNA, the CDR3 is TGCAGCGTTGACGGGACTACGTATAATGAGCAGTTCTTC. This translates into CSVDGTTYNEQFF.

This clonotype occurred many times. This chain links TRBV7-2 with TRBJ2-5; a weak D match, TRBD2 (6 bases). CDR3 length: 14 amino acids. Trimming pared 5 bases from V and 8 bases from J, leaving 18 bases between. The germline gives CDR1 SGHTA, CDR2 FQGNSA. This chain's CDR3 is CASSPGTGGYTQYF. CDR3 DNA sequence: TGTGCCAGCAGCCCAGGGACCGGGGGATATACCCAGTACTTC.

V gene TRBV11-1 combines with J gene TRBJ2-2, with D unresolved. CDR1 is SGHAT, CDR2 FQDESV, per germline (reference sequence). Trimming left V 5 bases short and J 4 bases short, with 17 bases between. CDR3 size: 16 residues. The CDR3 DNA reads as TGTGCCAGCAGCCAAGGTTTACCCGAGGCCACCGGGGAGCTGTTTTTT. This gives the protein CASSQGLPEATGELFF. The complete variable domain, with remaining parts taken from reference TRBV11-1 and TRBJ2-2, reads EAEVAQSPRYKITEKSQAVAFWCDPISGHATLYWYRQILGQGPELLVQFQDESVVDDSQLPKDRFSAERLKGVDSTLKIQPAELGDSAMYLCASSQGLPEATGELFFGEGSRLTVL.

This clonotype occurred many times. This sequence joins TRBV30 and TRBJ2-2; TRBD2 matches 14 bases. CDR3 size: 15 residues. From germline, CDR1 is GTSNPN and CDR2 SVGIG (reference sequence). The V segment lost 4 bases and the J segment 4 bases; nucleotides outside the gene matches: 2. CDR3 residues: CAWTGTSGSTGELFF. CDR3 nucleotide sequence: TGTGCCTGGACCGGGACTAGCGGGAGCACCGGGGAGCTGTTTTTT.

The rearrangement joins TRBV6-4 to TRBJ2-2; 7 bases match TRBD1. Germline assignment: CDR1 MRHNA and CDR2 SNTAGT. Losses at the gene ends were 4 bases for V and 5 bases for J; bases not matched to a gene: 7. The CDR3 consists of 15 residues. The DNA for the CDR3 is TGTGCCAGCAGTGGAGAAGGGGGCGCGACCGGGGAGCTGTTTTTT. Amino acids: CASSGEGGATGELFF.

This clonotype has at least ten counts. This rearrangement joins TRBV28 to TRBJ1-5; D remains unclear. Looked up from germline, CDR1 is MDHEN and CDR2 is SYDVKM. The CDR3 loop spans 16 amino acids. Trimming stripped 1 base from V and 0 bases from J, with 10 bases between. This CDR3 is CASSLLIAYSNQPQHF. As DNA, the CDR3 is TGTGCCAGCAGTTTATTAATAGCCTATAGCAATCAGCCCCAGCATTTT.

This clonotype was detected ten times or more. V usage is TRBV7-9 and J usage is TRBJ1-1, with D possibly matching TRBD1 (6 bases). V gave up 5 bases and J gave up 4 bases, with 17 bases separating them. The germline CDR1 and CDR2 sequences are SEHNR and FQNEAQ (reference sequence). The CDR3 is 15 amino acids. The CDR3 is CASSPRTALGTEAFF. DNA of the CDR3: TGTGCCAGCAGCCCCAGGACAGCCTTGGGCACTGAAGCTTTCTTT.

The chain is built from TRBV28 and TRBJ2-1; 8 nucleotides agree with TRBD1. Germline CDR1 and CDR2: MDHEN and SYDVKM. The length of the CDR3 is 16 residues. V lost 4 bases and J lost 3; bases outside the gene matches: 8. The CDR3 here is CASSSEDRDHYNEQFF. In DNA, the CDR3 is TGTGCCAGCAGTTCCGAGGACAGGGACCACTACAATGAGCAGTTCTTC.

The chain couples TRBV25-1 to TRBJ2-3; maybe TRBD2 (5 bases). Looked up from germline, CDR1 is MGHDK and CDR2 is SYGVNS. Trimming took off 3 bases at V and 0 bases at J, with 16 bases between the two ends. This CDR3 has 17 residues. Here the CDR3 reads CASSEVWGDTSTDTQYF. As DNA, the CDR3 is TGTGCCAGCAGTGAGGTGTGGGGAGATACTAGCACAGATACGCAGTATTTT.

Notes on this clonotype: A read error may explain this, as a much larger clone is one base away. The CDR3 sequence: CASSLVRNDEQFF. For the CDR3, the DNA is TGCGCCAGCAGCTTGGTTCGGAACGATGAGCAGTTCTTC. V is TRBV5-1 and J is TRBJ2-1; no definite D call. V was pared by 0 bases and J by 8 bases, with 9 bases between. CDR3 length: 13 residues. Germline values: CDR1 SGHRS, CDR2 YFSETQ.

This chain connects TRBV7-2 to TRBJ2-2; D uncertain. CDR3 length: 14 amino acids. V lost 2 bases and J 5 bases, leaving 9 bases between the germline ends. The germline V gene encodes CDR1 SGHTA and CDR2 FQGNSA. Here the CDR3 reads CASSLKRRTGELFF. DNA for the CDR3: TGTGCCAGCAGCTTAAAGAGGCGGACCGGGGAGCTGTTTTTT.

The rearrangement joins TRBV2 to TRBJ2-2; D is perhaps TRBD1 (5 bases). The CDR3 is 14 amino acids. The V gene lost 6 bases and the J gene lost 4 bases, with 12 bases spanning the gap. Germline CDR1 is SNHLY and CDR2 is FYNNEI. The CDR3 coding sequence is TGTGCCAGCAGGCCAGGGTCTGGCACCGGGGAGCTGTTTTTT. Its translation is CASRPGSGTGELFF. Drawing the rest from reference TRBV2 and TRBJ2-2, the complete variable domain is EPEVTQTPSHQVTQMGQEVILRCVPISNHLYFYWYRQILGQKVEFLVSFYNNEISEKSEIFDDQFSVERPDGSNFTLKIRSTKLEDSAMYFCASRPGSGTGELFFGEGSRLTVL.

The rearrangement links TRBV4-1 to TRBJ2-1; 8 bases fit TRBD2. V shed 2 bases and J 5 bases; nucleotides not matched to a gene: 5. The CDR3 consists of 15 residues. Germline-derived CDR1 and CDR2 are MGHRA and YSYEKL. CDR3 protein: CASSQTRTSNNEQFF. The CDR3 DNA follows: TGCGCCAGCAGCCAAACGAGGACTAGCAACAATGAGCAGTTCTTC.

The V call is TRBV7-2, the J call TRBJ2-1; 8 nucleotides match TRBD2. This CDR3 has 14 residues. Trimming cost V 6 bases and J 9 bases; bases outside gene matches: 10. Germline lookup yields CDR1 SGHTA and CDR2 FQGNSA. CDR3 region: CASSSGSGVSEQFF. The CDR3 bases are TGTGCCAGCAGTTCTGGTAGCGGGGTGTCTGAGCAGTTCTTC.

This clonotype was counted at least ten times. V gene TRBV12-3 or TRBV12-4 combines with J gene TRBJ1-2; tentative D call: TRBD1 (6 bases). The V gene lost 5 bases and the J gene lost 1 base, with 17 bases spanning the gap. This CDR3 spans 16 amino acids. This chain's CDR3 is CASSDRSRGHNYGYTF. As DNA, the CDR3 is TGTGCCAGCAGTGATCGGTCTCGGGGGCATAACTATGGCTACACCTTC.

The chain links TRBV6-2 or TRBV6-3 to TRBJ2-6; D gene ambiguous. Germline lookup yields CDR1 MNHEY and CDR2 SVGEGT. The CDR3 totals 13 residues. V was pared by 2 bases and J by 4 bases, with 3 bases between. The CDR3 coding sequence is TGTGCCAGCAGTTACCTCGGGGCCAACGTCCTGACTTTC. Its protein is CASSYLGANVLTF.

The CDR3: CASTFQGGETQYF. CDR3 nucleotides: TGCGCCAGCACCTTTCAGGGCGGGGAGACCCAGTACTTC. V is TRBV5-1 and J is TRBJ2-5; D is perhaps TRBD1 or TRBD2 (5 bases each). CDR3 length: 13 amino acids. V lost 6 bases and J lost 5, with 14 bases in between. Germline V gives CDR1 SGHRS, CDR2 YFSETQ.

The rearrangement uses TRBV12-3 or TRBV12-4 and TRBJ2-5, with 7 bases matching TRBD2. V lost 4 bases and J lost 4; bases outside the gene matches: 9. The CDR3 is 15 residues long. CDR3 sequence (DNA): TGTGCCAGCAGTTACTCCCCTCGGGGGGTAGAGACCCAGTACTTC. Translating gives CASSYSPRGVETQYF.

There are many counts of this clonotype. The rearrangement uses TRBV6-1 and TRBJ2-1; 8 bases fit TRBD1. V shed 5 bases, J shed 7 bases, and the junction held 13 bases outside the gene matches. The CDR3 sequence is 16 residues long. Germline V CDR1 and CDR2: MNHNS, SASEGT. The chain's CDR3 is CASSSQGTGQGNEQFF. The DNA of the CDR3 is TGTGCCAGCAGTTCCCAAGGGACAGGCCAAGGGAATGAGCAGTTCTTC.

Many counts were recorded for this clonotype. This chain connects TRBV6-1 to TRBJ2-7; 8 positions match TRBD1. The CDR3 is 13 amino acids. Trimming at V came to 5 bases and at J to 6 bases, leaving 6 bases not matched to a gene. Looked up from germline, CDR1 is MNHNS and CDR2 is SASEGT. The CDR3: CASSLFTGGEQYF. CDR3 coding DNA: TGTGCCAGCAGTCTCTTCACAGGGGGCGAGCAGTACTTC.

This clonotype came up many times. The CDR3 sequence: CSARDRAGAGANVLTF. CDR3 DNA sequence: TGCAGTGCTAGAGATCGGGCAGGGGCTGGGGCCAACGTCCTGACTTTC. The J gene is TRBJ2-6, the V gene TRBV20-1, with a possible D match to TRBD1 (6 bases). The CDR3 runs to 16 residues. Trimming left V 0 bases short and J 2 bases short, with 11 bases between. Germline CDR1 DFQATT, CDR2 SNEGSKA (reference sequence).

This clonotype was detected many times. The CDR3: CASSLRGWQYF. DNA for the CDR3: TGTGCCAGCAGTTTAAGGGGGTGGCAGTACTTC. The chain uses TRBV28 and TRBJ2-7; D is possibly TRBD1 (6 bases). Trimming removed 2 bases from V and 9 bases from J, with 8 bases in between. From germline, CDR1 is MDHEN and CDR2 SYDVKM. The CDR3 sequence is 11 residues long.

The sample holds many counts of this clonotype. V usage is TRBV7-2 and J usage is TRBJ1-2, with D unresolved. The CDR3 has 15 residues. V was shortened by 1 base and J by 2 bases, with 11 bases between the two germline ends. Germline V gives CDR1 SGHTA, CDR2 FQGNSA. This CDR3 reads CASSLVPSGNYGYTF. CDR3 DNA: TGTGCCAGCAGCTTAGTACCCTCCGGGAACTATGGCTACACCTTC.

This clonotype was counted ten times or more. V gene TRBV20-1 combines with J gene TRBJ2-1; D is possibly TRBD1 or TRBD2 (5 bases each). Trimming pared 3 bases from V and 0 bases from J, leaving 12 bases between. The length of the CDR3 is 15 residues. The germline V gene has CDR1 DFQATT and CDR2 SNEGSKA (reference sequence). CDR3 sequence reads: CSASWDASSYNEQFF. The DNA of the CDR3 is TGCAGTGCTAGTTGGGACGCGAGCTCCTACAATGAGCAGTTCTTC.

In this sample, this clonotype turned up many times. This chain joins TRBV20-1 and TRBJ2-4; 10 nucleotides line up with TRBD1. Germline values: CDR1 DFQATT, CDR2 SNEGSKA (reference sequence). The V and J ends lost 3 bases and 0 bases, in that order; junction bases with no gene match: 14. The CDR3 contains 19 residues. Here the CDR3 reads CSARSAGQGTILAKNIQYF. DNA of the CDR3: TGCAGTGCTAGGTCTGCGGGACAGGGGACGATCTTAGCCAAAAACATTCAGTACTTC.

The gene calls are TRBV27 and TRBJ2-1; possibly TRBD1 or TRBD2 for D (7 bases each). The CDR3 has 17 amino acids. The V and J ends lost 3 bases and 6 bases respectively, with 21 bases between them. Looked up from germline, CDR1 is MNHEY and CDR2 is SMNVEV (reference sequence). The CDR3 loop is CASSFPPGRGLGNEQFF. For the CDR3, the DNA is TGTGCCAGCAGTTTCCCCCCAGGGAGGGGGCTGGGCAATGAGCAGTTCTTC.

This clonotype was found many times. The rearrangement links TRBV7-2 to TRBJ2-1; D is perhaps TRBD1 or TRBD2 (6 bases each). The CDR3 loop spans 14 amino acids. Trimming removed 2 bases from V and 8 bases from J, with 13 bases in between. Germline loops: CDR1 SGHTA, CDR2 FQGNSA. The DNA of the CDR3 is TGTGCCAGCAGCTTACTAGGGGGGTTGGATGAGCAGTTCTTC. Encoded protein: CASSLLGGLDEQFF.